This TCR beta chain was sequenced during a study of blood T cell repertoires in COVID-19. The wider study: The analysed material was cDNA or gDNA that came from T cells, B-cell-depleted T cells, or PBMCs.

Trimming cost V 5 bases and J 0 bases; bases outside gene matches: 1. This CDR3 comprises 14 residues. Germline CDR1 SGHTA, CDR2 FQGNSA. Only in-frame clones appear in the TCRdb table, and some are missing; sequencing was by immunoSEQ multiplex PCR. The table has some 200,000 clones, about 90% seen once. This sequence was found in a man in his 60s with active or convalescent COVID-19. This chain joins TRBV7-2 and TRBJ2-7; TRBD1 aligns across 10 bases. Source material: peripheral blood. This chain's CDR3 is CASSRDRGSYEQYF. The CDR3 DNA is TGTGCCAGCAGCCGGGACAGGGGCTCCTACGAGCAGTACTTC.